What follows are 26 T cell receptor beta chains derived from one specimen sequenced in a study of OX40 agonist ivuxolimab in advanced cancers. Sequencing used immunoSEQ multiplex PCR; TCRdb keeps in-frame clones, though not all of them. The repertoire holds 57,000 or so clones, about 88% seen once, with about 1.2% in the top ten. Sequences were derived from CD4+ or CD8+ T cells sorted from blood, sampled in a trial of the OX40 agonist ivuxolimab. These receptors all stem from an adult with an advanced solid tumor such as melanoma, head and neck, liver or kidney cancer.

V gene TRBV7-2 combines with J gene TRBJ2-2, with D possibly being TRBD1 or TRBD2 (6 bases each). V lost 1 base and J 4 bases, leaving 13 bases between the germline ends. Germline V gives CDR1 SGHTA, CDR2 FQGNSA. CDR3 length: 16 residues. The CDR3 coding sequence is TGTGCCAGCAGCTTAGATCCGGGGGCGAGCACCGGGGAGCTGTTTTTT. Protein sequence: CASSLDPGASTGELFF.

This clone has a handful of counts. The rearrangement joins TRBV21-1 to TRBJ2-3; the table's D call, TRBD2, was not checked against the DNA. TRBV21-1 is listed as a pseudogene. This CDR3 region has 14 residues. DNA for the CDR3: TGTGCCAGCAGCAAAGGTCGGGGTGGTAATACGCAGTATTTT. It encodes CASSKGRGGNTQYF.

The chain joins TRBV6-5 to TRBJ1-1; no clear D gene. Germline V gene data show CDR1 as MNHEY and CDR2 as SVGAGI. The V end lost 6 bases, the J end lost 2 bases, and 16 bases lay between the germline ends. The CDR3 length is 15 residues. The CDR3 DNA reads TGTGCCAGCAGGCCAATAACACTAATCAACACTGAAGCTTTCTTT. As protein: CASRPITLINTEAFF.

This chain links TRBV7-8 with TRBJ2-3; 7 nucleotides match TRBD2. The CDR3 sequence is 15 residues long. Germline loops: CDR1 SGHVS, CDR2 FQNEAQ. V shed 6 bases and J 2 bases; nucleotides not matched to a gene: 8. The CDR3 is CASSSRGGDTDTQYF. CDR3 bases: TGTGCCAGCAGTTCCCGGGGAGGGGACACAGATACGCAGTATTTT.

V and J are TRBV5-1 and TRBJ2-1, with 14 bases aligning to TRBD2. The germline CDR1 and CDR2 sequences are SGHRS and YFSETQ. This CDR3 comprises 18 residues. The V gene end was trimmed by 5 bases and the J gene end by 0 bases; junction bases not matched to a gene: 7. CDR3 sequence (DNA): TGCGCCAGCAGGGGGACTAGCGGGGGAAGGCCCTCCTACAATGAGCAGTTCTTC. As protein: CASRGTSGGRPSYNEQFF. Together with reference TRBV5-1 and TRBJ2-1, the CDR3 gives the full variable domain: KAGVTQTPRYLIKTRGQQVTLSCSPISGHRSVSWYQQTPGQGLQFLFEYFSETQRNKGNFPGRFSGRQFSNSRSEMNVSTLELGDSALYLCASRGTSGGRPSYNEQFFGPGTRLTVL.

The DNA of the CDR3 is TGTGCCAGCAGTCGACAGGGTAGTGGCCAAGAGACCCAGTACTTC. It specifies CASSRQGSGQETQYF. This chain connects TRBV2 to TRBJ2-5; 7 bases are shared with TRBD1. After removal of 5 bases from V and 1 base from J, the junction contained 7 bases not matched to a gene. Germline V gene sequence: CDR1 SNHLY, CDR2 FYNNEI. The CDR3 length is 15 residues.

A note on this clone: An end of the junction does not agree with germline; a read error may underlie this. The chain uses TRBV15 and TRBJ2-5; a possible D gene is TRBD1 (6 bases). The CDR3 is 13 amino acids. Germline CDR1 LNHNV, CDR2 YYDKDF (reference sequence). The CDR3 loop is CATNAGGVGALHF. The DNA for the CDR3 is TGTGCCACCAATGCTGGGGGTGTGGGGGCGTTGCACTTC.

V usage is TRBV6-5 and J usage is TRBJ2-1; D is uncertain. The CDR3 is 13 amino acids. V was clipped by 5 bases and J by 5 bases, with 10 bases between them. The V gene's germline CDR1 is MNHEY and CDR2 SVGAGI. CDR3 in amino acids: CASSQPPNNEQFF. The CDR3 bases are TGTGCCAGCAGTCAACCCCCAAACAATGAGCAGTTCTTC.

The V gene is TRBV5-1, the J gene TRBJ1-6, with 12 positions matching TRBD1. This CDR3 comprises 16 residues. J lost 9 bases, V lost 4 bases, and 8 bases had no gene match. Germline lookup yields CDR1 SGHRS and CDR2 YFSETQ. The CDR3 reads CASSPGQGAYGSPLHF. Written as DNA, the CDR3 is TGCGCCAGCAGCCCGGGACAGGGGGCTTATGGTTCACCCCTCCACTTT.

The chain uses TRBV2 and TRBJ1-2; D is ambiguous. V was cut by 8 bases and J by 4 bases, with 11 bases left in between. CDR3 length equals 12 residues. Germline V gives CDR1 SNHLY, CDR2 FYNNEI. The chain's CDR3 is CASAPHLYGYTF. In nucleotides, the CDR3 is TGTGCCAGCGCCCCGCACCTCTATGGCTACACCTTC.

The chain carries TRBV7-9 and TRBJ2-7; 9 bases map to TRBD2. Germline CDR1 and CDR2: SEHNR and FQNEAQ (reference sequence). This CDR3 has 12 amino acids. J gave up 13 bases and V 5 bases, and 9 bases lay outside the gene matches. The CDR3 loop reads CASSRVSGGIYF. As DNA, the CDR3 is TGTGCCAGCAGCCGAGTGAGCGGGGGGATCTACTTC.

The genes are TRBV28 and TRBJ1-3, with TRBD1 identical over 8 bases. Germline lookup yields CDR1 MDHEN and CDR2 SYDVKM. The CDR3 extends over 14 amino acids. Trimming removed 3 bases from V and 6 bases from J; junction bases left unmatched: 4. The CDR3 loop is CASSFWQGANTIYF. The CDR3 nucleotides read TGTGCCAGCAGTTTTTGGCAGGGGGCAAACACCATATATTTT.

This clone occurred a few times. The genes are TRBV2 and TRBJ1-5; D not resolved. The CDR3 extends over 12 amino acids. V lost 4 bases and J lost 6, with 7 bases in between. Germline assignment: CDR1 SNHLY and CDR2 FYNNEI. CDR3 sequence (DNA): TGTGCCAGCAGTGGGTATGGTCAGCCCCAGCATTTT. Translation: CASSGYGQPQHF.

J is TRBJ2-5 and V is TRBV6-4; D not resolved. The V end lost 4 bases, the J end lost 5 bases, and 8 bases lay between the germline ends. This CDR3 is built from 12 residues. CDR1 is MRHNA, CDR2 SNTAGT, per germline. The CDR3 sequence is CASSARRETQYF. In DNA, the CDR3 is TGTGCCAGCAGTGCCCGACGGGAGACCCAGTACTTC.

This clone was observed a single time. The V call is TRBV11-2, the J call TRBJ2-3, with 7 bases aligning to TRBD1. From germline, CDR1 is SGHAT and CDR2 FQNNGV. V shed 3 bases, J shed 0 bases, and the junction held 6 bases outside the gene matches. CDR3 size: 16 residues. CDR3 loop: CASSFGTGDSTDTQYF. The CDR3 bases are TGTGCCAGCAGCTTTGGAACAGGGGATAGCACAGATACGCAGTATTTT.

This clone has only a few counts. The rearrangement joins TRBV6-5 to TRBJ1-2; D is uncertain. This CDR3 has 12 residues. Germline V gives CDR1 MNHEY, CDR2 SVGAGI. V was shortened by 5 bases and J by 1 base, with 5 bases between the two germline ends. CDR3 amino acids: CASSTFNYGYTF. The CDR3 DNA sequence: TGTGCCAGCAGTACCTTTAACTATGGCTACACCTTC.

The chain recombines TRBV25-1 with TRBJ2-5; D unclear. The V end lost 4 bases, the J end lost 2 bases, and 11 bases lay between the germline ends. Germline V gene lookup returns CDR1 MGHDK and CDR2 SYGVNS. The CDR3 is 14 residues long. CDR3 nucleotides: TGTGCCAGCAGTGCCCCCGGGCTACAAGAGACCCAGTACTTC. Translated, it gives CASSAPGLQETQYF.

The V gene is TRBV5-1, the J gene TRBJ1-5, with D perhaps TRBD1 (6 bases). Germline-derived CDR1 and CDR2 are SGHRS and YFSETQ. Trimming removed 0 bases at V and 6 bases at J, with 13 bases between. CDR3 length: 15 amino acids. This CDR3 reads CASSLVGGGSQPQHF. The CDR3 DNA sequence: TGCGCCAGCAGCTTGGTAGGAGGGGGTAGTCAGCCCCAGCATTTT.

This clone has just one count. The chain is built from TRBV19 and TRBJ1-6; 7 positions match TRBD1. In germline, CDR1 is LNHDA, CDR2 SQIVND (reference sequence). The CDR3 contains 13 residues. V lost 7 bases to trimming and J lost 10 bases; unmatched junction nucleotides: 7. The CDR3 DNA follows: TGTGCCAGTAATCGACAGGGTGGATCACCCCTCCACTTT. Amino acids: CASNRQGGSPLHF.

The genes are TRBV6-5 and TRBJ2-3; maybe TRBD1 (5 bases). Germline assignment: CDR1 MNHEY and CDR2 SVGAGI. This CDR3 region has 14 residues. Trimming removed 2 bases from V and 4 bases from J, with 10 bases in between. The CDR3 sequence: CASSYRRQSDTQYF. CDR3 bases: TGTGCCAGCAGTTACCGACGACAGTCAGATACGCAGTATTTT.

Only a few counts were recorded for this clone. This sequence joins TRBV21-1 and TRBJ2-1; TRBD1 is taken as the D call from the table, unchecked against the DNA. TRBV21-1 represents a pseudogene. The CDR3 extends over 14 amino acids. The CDR3 DNA sequence: TGTGCCAGCCCAGGACAGCGACCCTACAATGAGCAGTTCTTC. Translation: CASPGQRPYNEQFF.

This clone has a handful of counts. The gene calls are TRBV7-9 and TRBJ1-4; D is unclear. The CDR3 is 15 residues long. Trimming stripped 4 bases from V and 5 bases from J, with 14 bases between. Germline V gene sequence: CDR1 SEHNR, CDR2 FQNEAQ (reference sequence). CDR3 coding DNA: TGTGCCAGCAGCTCCACTGGCCTCGGCAATGAAAAACTGTTTTTT. Its translation: CASSSTGLGNEKLFF.

The rearrangement joins TRBV9 to TRBJ1-3, with a possible D match to TRBD1 (6 bases). CDR3 size: 15 residues. V was trimmed by 2 bases and J by 0 bases, leaving 9 bases between them. The V gene's germline CDR1 is SGDLS and CDR2 YYNGEE. Written as DNA, the CDR3 is TGTGCCAGCAGCGTTTTGGACAGCTCTGGAAACACCATATATTTT. It encodes CASSVLDSSGNTIYF. The variable domain in full, completed from reference TRBV9 and TRBJ1-3, reads DSGVTQTPKHLITATGQRVTLRCSPRSGDLSVYWYQQSLDQGLQFLIQYYNGEERAKGNILERFSAQQFPDLHSELNLSSLELGDSALYFCASSVLDSSGNTIYFGEGSWLTVV.

V usage is TRBV6-1 and J usage is TRBJ1-5; the D is unclear. Germline V gene lookup returns CDR1 MNHNS and CDR2 SASEGT. The CDR3 is made up of 15 amino acids. V shed 1 base and J shed 2 bases, with 9 bases lying between them. CDR3 DNA sequence: TGTGCCAGCAGTGAAGGGGGATCCGGCAATCAGCCCCAGCATTTT. It translates to CASSEGGSGNQPQHF.

The rearrangement links TRBV7-3 to TRBJ2-5, with D unclear. Trimming removed 5 bases at V and 0 bases at J, with 7 bases between. The germline CDR1 and CDR2 sequences are SGHTA and FQGTGA. This CDR3 comprises 13 residues. CDR3 protein: CASSLGHQETQYF. The CDR3 DNA reads TGTGCCAGCAGCCTAGGACACCAAGAGACCCAGTACTTC.

This CDR3 reads CASSLGQFSGANVLTF. For the CDR3, the DNA is TGTGCCAGCAGCTTGGGACAATTCTCTGGGGCCAACGTCCTGACTTTC. The chain couples TRBV5-6 to TRBJ2-6; D gene ambiguous. This CDR3 region has 16 residues. Between the trimmed V and J ends, which lost 0 bases and 0 bases, there was a span of 7 bases. Germline V lookup: CDR1 SGHDT, CDR2 YYEEEE.